These 13 T cell receptor beta chains originate from one sample sequenced in a study of human T cells and chemical hapten exposure. Time point indicated: pre-sensitization, week 0. The treatment here: therapeutic diphenylcyclopropenone sensitization with weekly scalp DPC. TCRdb processed the RACE reads anew with MiXCR; each CDR3 protein has one entry. This table holds a few hundred thousand distinct CDR3 sequences, around 5.5% found once. The sequencing here drew on whole blood, taken in connection with sensitization to the hapten diphenylcyclopropenone (DPC). The origin of the receptors is a woman between 18 and 29 years old with alopecia areata. Some clones in this sample may be carry-over from other donors' samples.

This clonotype has a handful of counts. The V and J genes are TRBV5-4 and TRBJ2-4; TRBD1 aligns across 7 bases. V was clipped by 4 bases and J by 3 bases; unmatched bases: 16. CDR1 is SGHNT and CDR2 is YYREEE in the germline V gene (reference sequence). This CDR3 is 18 amino acids long. CDR3 amino acids: CASSPIRTGARGKNIQYF. In nucleotides, the CDR3 is TGTGCCAGCAGCCCGATCCGTACAGGGGCCCGGGGCAAAAACATTCAGTACTTC. The variable domain in full, with the rest retrieved from reference TRBV5-4 and TRBJ2-4, is ETGVTQSPTHLIKTRGQQVTLRCSSQSGHNTVSWYQQALGQGPQFIFQYYREEENGRGNFPPRFSGLQFPNYSSELNVNALELDDSALYLCASSPIRTGARGKNIQYFGAGTRLSVL.

This chain connects TRBV5-4 to TRBJ1-4; 9 bases line up with TRBD1. The CDR3 runs to 20 residues. The ends lost 3 bases at V and 3 bases at J; junction bases unmatched: 18. Looked up from germline, CDR1 is SGHNT and CDR2 is YYREEE (reference sequence). CDR3 protein: CASSYRDRANLPSPNEKLFF. The CDR3 region has the DNA TGTGCCAGCAGCTACCGGGACAGGGCCAACCTACCTTCTCCTAATGAAAAACTGTTTTTT.

The chain combines TRBV2 with TRBJ2-5; a possible D gene is TRBD2 (7 bases). This CDR3 comprises 16 residues. The germline CDR1 and CDR2 sequences are SNHLY and FYNNEI. V was trimmed by 4 bases and J by 1 base, leaving 16 bases between them. The CDR3 sequence: CASSALSGGLQETQYF. The CDR3 DNA is TGTGCCAGCAGTGCCCTTTCGGGGGGCCTCCAAGAGACCCAGTACTTC. The variable domain in full, completed from reference TRBV2 and TRBJ2-5, reads EPEVTQTPSHQVTQMGQEVILRCVPISNHLYFYWYRQILGQKVEFLVSFYNNEISEKSEIFDDQFSVERPDGSNFTLKIRSTKLEDSAMYFCASSALSGGLQETQYFGPGTRLLVL.

A few counts support this clonotype. The chain carries TRBV5-4 and TRBJ2-7, with D unresolved. V dropped 0 bases and J dropped 6 bases, with 7 bases sitting between them. Germline assignment: CDR1 SGHNT and CDR2 YYREEE (reference sequence). The CDR3 has 12 residues. The CDR3 is CASSLGRTEQYF. The DNA of the CDR3 is TGTGCCAGCAGCTTGGGCCGAACCGAGCAGTACTTC.

This clonotype was found many times. The V and J genes are TRBV2 and TRBJ1-2; TRBD1 matches 7 bases. CDR3 length equals 13 residues. Germline lookup yields CDR1 SNHLY and CDR2 FYNNEI. Trimming cost V 4 bases and J 6 bases; bases outside gene matches: 5. The CDR3 coding sequence is TGTGCCAGCAGTGGCGGCAGGGGGAATGGCTACACCTTC. Translation: CASSGGRGNGYTF.

This clonotype was seen repeatedly, ten times or more. The genes are TRBV4-3 and TRBJ2-3, with D unresolved. V lost 0 bases and J 5 bases, leaving 15 bases between the germline ends. There are 16 residues in the CDR3. CDR1 and CDR2 (germline): LGHNA, YSLEER. The CDR3, as DNA: TGCGCCAGCAGCCAAGACTCCCTCTACGCAGTAGATACGCAGTATTTT. It codes for CASSQDSLYAVDTQYF.

This clonotype was observed many times. This chain connects TRBV4-3 to TRBJ1-4; 10 nucleotides align to TRBD1. In germline, CDR1 is LGHNA, CDR2 YSLEER. This CDR3 comprises 15 residues. J lost 8 bases, V lost 0 bases, and 3 bases had no gene match. CDR3 bases: TGCGCCAGCAGCCAAGAGGACAGGGGGAGCGAAAAACTGTTTTTT. Protein sequence: CASSQEDRGSEKLFF.

This clonotype has ten or more counts. The V and J genes are TRBV11-2 and TRBJ2-1; 10 positions match TRBD2. Per germline, CDR1 SGHAT and CDR2 FQNNGV. V was clipped by 0 bases and J by 8 bases; unmatched bases: 4. CDR3 length: 15 amino acids. This chain's CDR3 is CASSLDSTSGDEQFF. CDR3 nucleotides: TGTGCCAGCAGCTTAGATTCCACTAGCGGGGATGAGCAGTTCTTC.

This clonotype has just a few counts. V gene TRBV27 combines with J gene TRBJ2-5; the D gene is possibly TRBD1 (5 bases). This CDR3 spans 12 amino acids. The germline V gene encodes CDR1 MNHEY and CDR2 SMNVEV (reference sequence). The V and J ends lost 8 bases and 2 bases respectively, with 9 bases between them. The CDR3 loop is CASARTQETQYF. CDR3 nucleotide sequence: TGTGCCAGCGCCCGGACACAAGAGACCCAGTACTTC.

This clonotype has a count of ten or more. The V gene is TRBV20-1, the J gene TRBJ1-6, with D perhaps TRBD1 (5 bases). The CDR3 covers 15 residues. Trimming cost V 0 bases and J 5 bases, with 11 bases left between them. Germline CDR1 DFQATT, CDR2 SNEGSKA (reference sequence). CDR3: CSARDTLTDNSPLHF. DNA of the CDR3: TGCAGTGCTAGAGATACCTTGACAGATAATTCACCCCTCCACTTT.

The V call is TRBV10-3, the J call TRBJ2-7, with D perhaps TRBD2 (5 bases). Germline-derived CDR1 and CDR2 are ENHRY and SYGVKD. The CDR3 is 12 amino acids. V shed 2 bases and J shed 5 bases, with 7 bases lying between them. CDR3 coding DNA: TGTGCCATCAGTGAGAACGGGGACGAGCAGTACTTC. Protein sequence: CAISENGDEQYF.

This clonotype was found many times. The rearrangement links TRBV19 to TRBJ1-1; tentatively, D is TRBD1 (5 bases). Germline CDR1 reads LNHDA; CDR2 reads SQIVND (reference sequence). The CDR3 is 12 amino acids. V lost 8 bases, J lost 4 bases, and 11 bases lay in between. The CDR3 loop is CASAGAGTEAFF. CDR3 in DNA: TGTGCCAGTGCTGGGGCCGGCACTGAAGCTTTCTTT.

This clonotype was counted only a few times. V is TRBV3-1 and J is TRBJ2-3, with 10 nucleotides matching TRBD2. The trim removed 0 bases at V and 1 base at J, leaving 4 bases unmatched. CDR1 and CDR2 from the germline V gene are LGHDT and YNNKEL (reference sequence). The CDR3 loop spans 17 amino acids. The CDR3 loop reads CASSQDNSGGRTDTQYF. The CDR3 DNA reads as TGTGCCAGCAGCCAAGATAATAGCGGGGGGCGCACAGATACGCAGTATTTT.